This TCR beta chain was sequenced in a study of blood T cell repertoires in COVID-19 (TCRdb year 2020). In terms of the full investigation: Samples covering the acute and convalescent phases of COVID-19 were provided by collaborators in the United States, Italy and Spain. The repertoires were made available in a free public database intended to serve as a resource for research on the immune response to SARS-CoV-2. The prospective study material was composed of cDNA or gDNA derived from T cells, B-cell-depleted T cells, or PBMCs. Where available, HLA class I and class II types were obtained from metadata supplied by the sample provider rather than from assay-based typing. Sample metadata almost always included a de-identified subject ID, COVID-19 status, age in years and sex. The samples were drawn from two sources: the first 160 participants of the ongoing ImmuneRACE study, and 1,200 or so subjects contributed by 6 global collaborators. The dataset comprised deeply sampled blood TCRbeta repertoires from subjects exposed to, actively infected with, or recovered from COVID-19.

As for this clone: Its antigen specificity is not known. Base-call qualities are not available, and no considerably larger clone is one nucleotide away.

The immunoSEQ Assay, a bias-controlled multiplex PCR, was used to amplify TCRbeta CDR3 regions from genomic DNA. The authors processed their data as follows. The number of nucleated cells in each sample was estimated by amplification of reference gene primers within the assay. Sequence reads were collapsed and filtered to measure the absolute abundance of every unique TCRbeta CDR3 rearrangement. For each sample, productive Simpson clonality was calculated by taking the square root of Simpson's diversity index across productive rearrangements. The table was pulled from immuneACCESS by TCRdb, which kept in-frame rearrangements only. Such tables lose some clones; where checked, under half of the loss comes from unresolved V genes, and the rest has no known cause. For V, J and clone size, that table is used; D and trimming come from the DNA. This sample is represented by about 140,000 clones; 75% to 85% of them were singletons. The top ten clones comprise approximately 3.6% of the sample.

A second Seattle source provided samples from volunteer blood donors who had recovered from COVID-19. Each collaborating institution followed its own protocols to collect whole blood in K2EDTA tubes. Collaborator samples were shipped for TCRbeta analysis as frozen whole blood, isolated PBMCs, or DNA extracted from either sample type. What the study reported, not specific to this receptor: The amount of clinical and demographic metadata varied by source and participant and was provided uncurated.

The receptor was derived from a man in his 70s who had recovered from COVID-19. Sequenced input: peripheral blood.

In nucleotide form, the sequence is TGTGCCTGGAGTGCGGACAGCTACGAGCAGTACTTC. It codes for CAWSADSYEQYF. The rearrangement joined TRBV30 to TRBJ2-7; the D gene is possibly TRBD1, with 6 bases matching. Per the germline V gene (reference sequence), GTSNPN is the CDR1 and SVGIG is the CDR2. From the cysteine up to the phenylalanine, the CDR3 has a length of 12 residues. The DNA shown is the 36-base CDR3, in frame from base 1. V was cut back by 1 base and J by 3 bases, leaving a gap of 7 bases between them.